The 4 T cell receptor beta chains presented below share a single source sample, sequenced in a study of CD8+CD57+ T cells in acquired aplastic anemia. Patients picked for sequencing had shown CD8+CD57+ cell expansion detected by flow cytometry. The template used for profiling TCR beta VDJ and CDR3 was genomic DNA. Via MiXCR, TCRdb re-called the reads, giving one row per CDR3 protein. The sample lists more than 95,000 distinct CDR3 sequences; approximately 36% were seen once. Sequences were obtained from sorted CD4+, CD8+, or CD8+CD57+ T cells (not recorded which) from PBMCs. The receptors come from a human donor with aplastic anemia.

As concerns this clonotype: Relative to the germline gene, one junction end is altered; a read error may explain this. The chain is built from TRBV6-1 and TRBJ2-5; TRBD1 matches 7 bases. Germline CDR1 reads MNHNS; CDR2 reads SASEGT. The CDR3 is 15 amino acids. The chain's CDR3 is CASSEILGGAETRYF. DNA of the CDR3: TGTGCCAGCAGCGAGATTTTAGGGGGCGCGGAGACCCGGTACTTC.

The V and J genes are TRBV24-1 and TRBJ2-3, with TRBD2 identical over 8 bases. The CDR3 has 18 residues. Germline trimming cut 0 bases from V and 2 bases from J; bases unmatched to any gene: 9. Germline CDR1 KGHDR, CDR2 SFDVKD. CDR3 sequence: CATSDLRLAGQYTDTQYF. The CDR3 coding sequence is TGTGCCACCAGTGATTTGCGGCTAGCGGGCCAATACACAGATACGCAGTATTTT.

This clonotype was counted ten times or more. The J gene is TRBJ1-2, the V gene TRBV14; 9 bases fit TRBD1. CDR3 length equals 18 residues. V shed 4 bases and J 4 bases; nucleotides not matched to a gene: 16. Looked up from germline, CDR1 is SGHDN and CDR2 is FVKESK. Here the CDR3 reads CASSPGDRAILHLYGYTF. CDR3 DNA: TGTGCCAGCAGCCCCGGGGACAGGGCGATATTACACCTCTATGGCTACACCTTC.

This clonotype was counted only a few times. The chain employs TRBV5-4 and TRBJ1-1, with D unresolved. CDR3 length: 16 amino acids. The germline CDR1 and CDR2 sequences are SGHNT and YYREEE (reference sequence). V lost 0 bases to trimming and J lost 5 bases, with 17 bases between them. The CDR3 sequence is CASSLVGRGRFTEAFF. The DNA for the CDR3 is TGTGCCAGCAGCTTGGTAGGGCGGGGAAGATTTACTGAAGCTTTCTTT.